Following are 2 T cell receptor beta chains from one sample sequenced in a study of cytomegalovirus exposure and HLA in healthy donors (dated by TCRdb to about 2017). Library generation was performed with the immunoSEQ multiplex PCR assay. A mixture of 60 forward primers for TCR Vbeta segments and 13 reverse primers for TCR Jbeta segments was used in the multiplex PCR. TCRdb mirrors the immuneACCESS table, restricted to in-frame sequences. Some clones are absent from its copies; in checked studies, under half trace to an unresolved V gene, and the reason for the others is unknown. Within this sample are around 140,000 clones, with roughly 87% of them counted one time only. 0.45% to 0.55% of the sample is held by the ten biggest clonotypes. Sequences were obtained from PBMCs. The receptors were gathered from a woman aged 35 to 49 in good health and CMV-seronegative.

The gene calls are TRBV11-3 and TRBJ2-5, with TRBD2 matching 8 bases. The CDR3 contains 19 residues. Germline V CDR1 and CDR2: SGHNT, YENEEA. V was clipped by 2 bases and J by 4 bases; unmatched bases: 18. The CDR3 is CASSLTPPYVAGYRETQYF. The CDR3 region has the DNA TGTGCCAGCAGCTTAACACCACCCTATGTAGCGGGATATCGAGAGACCCAGTACTTC.

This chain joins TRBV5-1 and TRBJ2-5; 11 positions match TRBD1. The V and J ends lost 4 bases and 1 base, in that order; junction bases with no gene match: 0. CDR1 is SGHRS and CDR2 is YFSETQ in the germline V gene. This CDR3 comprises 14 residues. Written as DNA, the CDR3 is TGCGCCAGCAGCGGACAGGGGGCCCAAGAGACCCAGTACTTC. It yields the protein CASSGQGAQETQYF.